This T cell receptor (beta chain) was captured by sequencing in a study of T cell repertoires in cytomegalovirus infection. The wider study: From public TCR beta signatures came an indication of both CMV infection and matching HLA type.

Study observations and caveats: Dominant in the ex vivo response were TCR beta clonotypes restricted by HLA-C and specific for CMV. The cumulative frequency of public TCR beta families identified carriers of CMV plus the relevant HLA.

The CDR3 consists of 16 residues. J was trimmed by 2 bases and V by 4 bases; bases with no gene match: 7. Germline CDR1 SGHVS, CDR2 FQNEAQ. TCRdb re-called the reads through MiXCR, storing one row per CDR3 protein. The table has 150,000 to 200,000 distinct CDR3 sequences, approximately 30% seen once; the top ten hold approximately 30%. For this clonotype: Its specificity is not known.

This receptor was obtained from a human donor in good health (CMV status not recorded). Some clones in this sample may be carry-over from other donors' samples. The sample consisted of PBMCs. This chain joins TRBV7-8 and TRBJ2-3; 9 bases align to TRBD2. The CDR3 loop reads CASSSWTSADTDTQYF. The CDR3 DNA is TGTGCCAGCAGCTCTTGGACTAGCGCGGACACAGATACGCAGTATTTT.